The T cell receptor beta chain described here comes from a study of cytotoxic CD8 clonotypes in ibrutinib-treated CLL. Overall study: By median roughly 74 months, 12 had progressed and around 14 stayed remitted; responses had been 2 complete and around 25 partial. Samples averaged roughly 280,000 productive templates and 80,000 to 100,000 productive rearrangements. Study-wide points: Higher circulating CD8+ T-cell counts strongly accompanied higher baseline clonality, above age-matched healthy donors. The times at which samples were taken varied between sustained-remission and progressing patients.

The method was immunoSEQ multiplex PCR; TCRdb's version includes in-frame clones alone and lacks a portion of them. The sample shows roughly 250,000 clones, roughly 70% of them seen only once. With 3 bases removed from V and 5 bases from J, the gap between germline ends came to 20 bases. This CDR3 contains 16 residues. The germline V gene encodes CDR1 MNHEY and CDR2 SMNVEV (reference sequence). Notes on this clone: Antigen: not known.

This sequence was found in a human donor with chronic lymphocytic leukemia. J is TRBJ2-7 and V is TRBV27, with D perhaps TRBD1 or TRBD2 (6 bases each). Sequenced here: PBMCs, sampled after 24 months of ibrutinib treatment. Here the CDR3 DNA reads TGTGCCAGCAGTTTGGGGTTCGGCCGGGGGCGGGACGAGCAGTACTTC. It specifies CASSLGFGRGRDEQYF.